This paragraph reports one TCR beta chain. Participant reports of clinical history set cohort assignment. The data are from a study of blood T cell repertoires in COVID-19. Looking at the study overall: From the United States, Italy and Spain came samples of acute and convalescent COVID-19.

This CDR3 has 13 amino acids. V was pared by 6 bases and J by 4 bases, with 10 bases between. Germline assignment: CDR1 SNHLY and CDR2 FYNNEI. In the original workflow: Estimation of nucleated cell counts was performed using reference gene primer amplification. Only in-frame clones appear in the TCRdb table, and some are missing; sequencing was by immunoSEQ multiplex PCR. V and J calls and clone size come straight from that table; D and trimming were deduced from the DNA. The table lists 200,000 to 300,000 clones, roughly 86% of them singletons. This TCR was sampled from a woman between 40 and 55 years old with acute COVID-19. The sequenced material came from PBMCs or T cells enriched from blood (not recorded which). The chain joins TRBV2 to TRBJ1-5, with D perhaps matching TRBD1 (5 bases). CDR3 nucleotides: TGTGCCAGCAGCCCAGGGATAAATCAGCCCCAGCATTTT. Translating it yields CASSPGINQPQHF.